Each of the 23 T cell receptor beta chains below was sequenced from the same sample in a study of blood T cell repertoires in COVID-19. Sequencing was performed with immunoSEQ multiplex PCR; in TCRdb, only in-frame clones are kept and a portion is missing. The data hold 450,000 to 500,000 clones, with 70% to 90% observed a single time. The sample taken for sequencing was peripheral blood. The receptors were gathered from a human donor in a cohort sampled during active COVID-19.

The CDR3 loop reads CASSRWGEGTEAFF. The DNA for the CDR3 is TGTGCCAGCAGTCGATGGGGTGAGGGCACTGAAGCTTTCTTT. The chain combines TRBV27 with TRBJ1-1; D ambiguous. The CDR3 sequence is 14 residues long. V lost 5 bases and J 4 bases, leaving 14 bases between the germline ends. Germline CDR1 and CDR2: MNHEY and SMNVEV (reference sequence).

The chain recombines TRBV30 with TRBJ2-4; 8 nucleotides agree with TRBD1. This CDR3 comprises 19 residues. CDR1 GTSNPN and CDR2 SVGIG come from the germline V gene (reference sequence). The trim removed 5 bases at V and 7 bases at J, leaving 25 bases unmatched. CDR3 protein: CAWANRRQGARGFENIQYF. In DNA form, the CDR3 reads TGTGCCTGGGCAAACCGTAGGCAGGGGGCACGTGGCTTTGAGAACATTCAGTACTTC. Full variable domain (outside the CDR3, taken from reference TRBV30 and TRBJ2-4): SQTIHQWPATLVQPVGSPLSLECTVEGTSNPNLYWYRQAAGRGLQLLFYSVGIGQISSEVPQNLSASRPQDRQFILSSKKLLLSDSGFYLCAWANRRQGARGFENIQYFGAGTRLSVL.

J is TRBJ2-1 and V is TRBV4-3; TRBD2 aligns across 9 bases. The junction had 6 bases not matched to a gene; V was cut back by 1 base and J by 5 bases. Germline V gene lookup returns CDR1 LGHNA and CDR2 YSLEER. The CDR3 sequence is 16 residues long. The CDR3 coding sequence is TGCGCCAGCAGCCAAGCGACTAGCGGAACCCACAATGAGCAGTTCTTC. Residues: CASSQATSGTHNEQFF.

This chain uses TRBV5-4 with TRBJ2-7; 10 bases map to TRBD2. CDR1 SGHNT and CDR2 YYREEE come from the germline V gene (reference sequence). The junction had 5 bases not matched to a gene; V was cut back by 5 bases and J by 3 bases. This CDR3 is 14 amino acids long. In nucleotides, the CDR3 is TGTGCCAGCAGTCCGGGACTAGCGAACTACGAGCAGTACTTC. Translation: CASSPGLANYEQYF.

The chain couples TRBV18 to TRBJ2-3, with TRBD2 matching over 7 bases. The CDR3 consists of 15 residues. V shed 6 bases and J 3 bases; nucleotides not matched to a gene: 9. In germline, CDR1 is KGHSH, CDR2 LQKENI. Here the CDR3 reads CASSPLTGRTDTQYF. CDR3 nucleotide sequence: TGTGCCAGCTCTCCTCTAACCGGGAGGACAGATACGCAGTATTTT.

Notes on this clone: One base away lies a much larger clone, so this may be a sequencing read error. The chain uses TRBV3-1 (or the pseudogene TRBV3-2) and TRBJ1-4; D call uncertain. The CDR3 has 14 residues. Per the germline V gene, CDR1 is LGHDT and CDR2 is YNNKEL (reference sequence). V lost 4 bases and J 0 bases, leaving 6 bases between the germline ends. DNA for the CDR3: TGTGCCAGCAGCCTCGGGGCAACTAATGAAAAACTGTTTTTT. Translated: CASSLGATNEKLFF.

CDR3 sequence: CASSPAGDSTDTQYF. As DNA, the CDR3 is TGTGCCAGCTCCCCAGCCGGAGACAGCACAGATACGCAGTATTTT. The V gene is TRBV18, the J gene TRBJ2-3; no definite D call. Germline V CDR1 and CDR2: KGHSH, LQKENI. The CDR3 runs to 15 residues. Trimming cost V 6 bases and J 0 bases, with 13 bases left between them.

The chain uses TRBV20-1 and TRBJ2-3; D perhaps matches TRBD2 (5 bases). With 3 bases removed from V and 1 base from J, the gap between germline ends came to 14 bases. Germline-derived CDR1 and CDR2 are DFQATT and SNEGSKA (reference sequence). The CDR3 extends over 15 amino acids. The CDR3 region has the DNA TGCAGTGCTAGTTACGGTCGGCGGGGCACAGATACGCAGTATTTT. Translation: CSASYGRRGTDTQYF.

In this sample, this clone turned up once. The chain has TRBV7-9 and TRBJ2-7; D uncertain. This CDR3 is built from 11 residues. With 7 bases removed from V and 1 base from J, the gap between germline ends came to 5 bases. Germline V gene data show CDR1 as SEHNR and CDR2 as FQNEAQ (reference sequence). This CDR3 reads CASTPSYEQYF. As DNA, the CDR3 is TGTGCCAGCACCCCTTCCTACGAGCAGTACTTC.

The chain links TRBV7-9 to TRBJ2-7, with TRBD1 matching over 7 bases. The CDR3 sequence is 12 residues long. Germline CDR1 SEHNR, CDR2 FQNEAQ (reference sequence). With V trimmed by 5 bases and J by 5 bases, 3 bases remained unmatched. The CDR3 region has the DNA TGTGCCAGCAGCCGGACAGGCAACGAGCAGTACTTC. This codes for CASSRTGNEQYF.

The chain couples TRBV18 to TRBJ1-6, with 7 nucleotides matching TRBD1. After removal of 1 base from V and 10 bases from J, the junction contained 7 bases not matched to a gene. CDR1 and CDR2 from the germline V gene are KGHSH and LQKENI. The CDR3 runs 15 residues. The CDR3 is CASSPLTGDGSPLHF. The CDR3 DNA sequence: TGTGCCAGCTCACCACTTACAGGGGACGGCTCACCCCTCCACTTT.

This chain links TRBV5-6 with TRBJ2-3; 11 bases align to TRBD2. Germline V CDR1 and CDR2: SGHDT, YYEEEE. V lost 7 bases to trimming and J lost 4 bases; unmatched junction nucleotides: 5. The CDR3 runs to 14 residues. The chain's CDR3 is CASVQLAGADTQYF. The CDR3 DNA sequence: TGTGCCAGCGTTCAACTAGCGGGAGCAGATACGCAGTATTTT.

This chain links TRBV6-1 with TRBJ1-2, with TRBD1 matching 12 bases. Germline V gene sequence: CDR1 MNHNS, CDR2 SASEGT. V dropped 3 bases and J dropped 4; count of bases not matched to a gene: 15. CDR3 length equals 19 residues. The CDR3 DNA follows: TGTGCCAGCAGTGAGTACTTTGATCCGGGGACAGGGGGCTCCTATGGCTACACCTTC. It is translated as CASSEYFDPGTGGSYGYTF.

J is TRBJ1-6 and V is TRBV30; 7 bases are shared with TRBD1. The V gene end was trimmed by 4 bases and the J gene end by 7 bases; junction bases not matched to a gene: 4. The germline CDR1 and CDR2 sequences are GTSNPN and SVGIG (reference sequence). The CDR3 spans 13 residues. This CDR3 is CAWKQGRNSPLHF. CDR3 sequence (DNA): TGTGCCTGGAAACAGGGGCGGAATTCACCCCTCCACTTT.

The chain recombines TRBV5-1 with TRBJ1-5; D possibly corresponds to TRBD1 (5 bases). The V end was cut by 5 bases, the J end by 1 base, with 13 bases between. The CDR3 extends over 15 amino acids. Germline V gene sequence: CDR1 SGHRS, CDR2 YFSETQ. The CDR3, as DNA: TGCGCCAGCAGGCCGGGCCCAGGGAGCAATCAGCCCCAGCATTTT. Translated: CASRPGPGSNQPQHF.

V and J are TRBV14 and TRBJ1-2; a possible D gene is TRBD1 (5 bases). Germline-derived CDR1 and CDR2 are SGHDN and FVKESK. The CDR3 sequence is 15 residues long. The ends were cut back, 4 bases at V and 2 bases at J, with 14 bases in the middle. The CDR3 coding sequence is TGTGCCAGCAGCCTCCACAGGAATTCGAACTATGGCTACACCTTC. Its protein product is CASSLHRNSNYGYTF.

This clone is a singleton in its sample. The chain joins TRBV5-6 to TRBJ2-7; D perhaps matches TRBD2 (5 bases). Germline CDR1 and CDR2: SGHDT and YYEEEE. The CDR3 sequence is 15 residues long. Trimming took 3 bases from V and 3 from J, leaving 16 bases between them. CDR3 in amino acids: CASSYWGDLNYEQYF. The CDR3 DNA sequence: TGTGCCAGCAGCTATTGGGGAGATTTAAACTACGAGCAGTACTTC. Filled out from reference TRBV5-6 and TRBJ2-7, the complete variable domain reads DAGVTQSPTHLIKTRGQQVTLRCSPKSGHDTVSWYQQALGQGPQFIFQYYEEEERQRGNFPDRFSGHQFPNYSSELNVNALLLGDSALYLCASSYWGDLNYEQYFGPGTRLTVT.

This clone has just a few counts. The CDR3 nucleotides read TGTGCCAGCAGCTCCGGGCCGGCGGGGTGGCTGGAAGCAACCAAAAACATTCAGTACTTC. It translates to CASSSGPAGWLEATKNIQYF. The genes are TRBV7-4 and TRBJ2-4; possible D gene TRBD2, 6 bases. This CDR3 spans 20 amino acids. V gave up 4 bases and J gave up 2 bases, with 27 bases separating them. The germline CDR1 and CDR2 sequences are SGHVT and SQSDAQ.

The rearrangement uses TRBV19 and TRBJ1-1, with D possibly TRBD1 on 6 matching bases. CDR1 is LNHDA and CDR2 is SQIVND in the germline V gene (reference sequence). Trimming cost V 8 bases and J 5 bases, with 18 bases left between them. This CDR3 has 14 residues. CDR3 sequence reads: CASLDRGGETEAFF. In DNA, the CDR3 is TGTGCCAGTCTCGATCGGGGGGGCGAGACTGAAGCTTTCTTT.

This clone was seen only a few times. The chain links TRBV2 to TRBJ1-1; tentatively, D is TRBD1 (6 bases). This CDR3 spans 13 amino acids. CDR1 and CDR2 (germline): SNHLY, FYNNEI. Trimming left V 7 bases short and J 3 bases short, with 12 bases between. CDR3 in amino acids: CASIRAGDTEAFF. In DNA, the CDR3 is TGTGCCAGCATACGGGCAGGGGACACTGAAGCTTTCTTT.

Details on this clone: An end of the junction does not agree with germline; a read error may underlie this. The chain employs TRBV7-7 and TRBJ2-7, with TRBD2 identical over 9 bases. The CDR3 is made up of 15 amino acids. Germline CDR1 SSHAT, CDR2 FNYEAQ (reference sequence). The CDR3 nucleotides are TGTGCTAGCAGCTCCACGGTAGCGGGAGTATCAGAGCAGTACTTC. It encodes CASSSTVAGVSEQYF.

For the CDR3, the DNA is TGTGCCAGCAGCCACCACAGGGTTAATCAGCCCCAGCATTTT. Translating it yields CASSHHRVNQPQHF. V usage is TRBV3-1 (or the pseudogene TRBV3-2) and J usage is TRBJ1-5, with a tentative D call TRBD1 (6 bases). Germline CDR1 LGHDT, CDR2 YNNKEL (reference sequence). Deletions cut 3 bases from V and 4 bases from J, with 10 bases between. The CDR3 loop spans 14 amino acids.

The chain is built from TRBV6-5 and TRBJ1-1, with D unclear. Germline values: CDR1 MNHEY, CDR2 SVGAGI. The CDR3 extends over 14 amino acids. V lost 2 bases and J lost 3, with 10 bases in between. The CDR3 coding sequence is TGTGCCAGCAGTTACGGAGTAACGGACACTGAAGCTTTCTTT. Amino acid sequence: CASSYGVTDTEAFF.